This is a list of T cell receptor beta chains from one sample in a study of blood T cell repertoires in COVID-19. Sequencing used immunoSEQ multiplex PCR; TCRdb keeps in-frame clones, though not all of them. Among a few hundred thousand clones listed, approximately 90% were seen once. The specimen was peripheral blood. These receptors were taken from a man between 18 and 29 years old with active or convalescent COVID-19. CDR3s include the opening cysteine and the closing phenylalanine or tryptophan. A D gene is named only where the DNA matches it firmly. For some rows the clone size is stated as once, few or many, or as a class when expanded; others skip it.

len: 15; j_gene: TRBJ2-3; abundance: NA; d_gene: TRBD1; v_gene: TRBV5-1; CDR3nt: TGCGCCAGCAGCTTCGGGACAGGGAGATCAGATACGCAGTATTTT; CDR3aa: CASSFGTGRSDTQYF
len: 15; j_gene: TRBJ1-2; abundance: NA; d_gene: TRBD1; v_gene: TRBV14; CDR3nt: TGTGCCAGCAGCCTTGATTGGACAGGGACGGATGGCTACACCTTC; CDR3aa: CASSLDWTGTDGYTF
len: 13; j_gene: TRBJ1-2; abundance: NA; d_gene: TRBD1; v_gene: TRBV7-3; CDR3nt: TGTGCCAGCAGCTCACAGGGGGGAGTTGGCTACACCTTC; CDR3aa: CASSSQGGVGYTF
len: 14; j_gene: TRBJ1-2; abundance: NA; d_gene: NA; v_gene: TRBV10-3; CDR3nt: TGTGCCTCCCAGGCGTGGGGGGAGAGCTATGGCTACACCTTC; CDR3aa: CASQAWGESYGYTF
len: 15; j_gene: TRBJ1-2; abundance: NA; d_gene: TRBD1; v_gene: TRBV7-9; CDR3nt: TGTGCCAGCAGCTCTCGACAGGGGGCGAAGAGTGGCTACACCTTC; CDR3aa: CASSSRQGAKSGYTF
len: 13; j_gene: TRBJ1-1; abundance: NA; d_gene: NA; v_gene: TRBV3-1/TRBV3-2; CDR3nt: TGTGCCAGCAGCCCGCACTCGGGCACTGAAGCTTTCTTT; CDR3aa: CASSPHSGTEAFF
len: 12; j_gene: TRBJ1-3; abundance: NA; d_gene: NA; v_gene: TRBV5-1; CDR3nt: TGCGCCAGCGAGAACCCGGGAAACACCATATATTTT; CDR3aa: CASENPGNTIYF
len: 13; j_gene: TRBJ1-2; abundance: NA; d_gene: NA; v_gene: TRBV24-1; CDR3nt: TGTGCCACCAGTGAGAGGTTTAACTATGGCTACACCTTC; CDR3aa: CATSERFNYGYTF
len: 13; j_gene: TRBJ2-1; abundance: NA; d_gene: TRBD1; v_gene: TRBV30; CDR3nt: TGTGCCTGGCATAAGACAGGGGTCAATGAGCAGTTCTTC; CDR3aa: CAWHKTGVNEQFF
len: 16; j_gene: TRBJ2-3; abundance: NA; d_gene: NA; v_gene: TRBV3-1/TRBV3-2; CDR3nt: TGTGCCAGCAGCCAAGAATCGACTCTCATGAGAGATACGCAGTATTTT; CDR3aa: CASSQESTLMRDTQYF
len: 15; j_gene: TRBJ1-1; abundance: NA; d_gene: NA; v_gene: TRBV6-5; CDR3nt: TGTGCCAGCAGTTCCCCACAGAACATGAACACTGAAGCTTTCTTT; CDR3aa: CASSSPQNMNTEAFF
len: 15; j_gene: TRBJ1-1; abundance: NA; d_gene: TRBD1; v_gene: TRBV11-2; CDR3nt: TGTGCCAGCAGCTTAGGCGGGACAGGGGGCTTTGAAGCTTTCTTT; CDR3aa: CASSLGGTGGFEAFF
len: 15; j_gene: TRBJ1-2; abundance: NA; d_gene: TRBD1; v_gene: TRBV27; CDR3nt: TGTGCCAGCAGCCATGGGGACAGGGCAGTCTATGGCTACACCTTC; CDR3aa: CASSHGDRAVYGYTF
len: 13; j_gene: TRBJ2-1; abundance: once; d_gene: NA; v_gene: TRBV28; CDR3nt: TGTGCCAGCAGTTTGGGCAATTGGTATGAGCAGTTCTTC; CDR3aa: CASSLGNWYEQFF
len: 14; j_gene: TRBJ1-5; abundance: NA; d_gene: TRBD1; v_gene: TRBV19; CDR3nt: TGTGCCACCCTGGACAGGAGGGGCAATCAGCCCCAGCATTTT; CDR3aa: CATLDRRGNQPQHF
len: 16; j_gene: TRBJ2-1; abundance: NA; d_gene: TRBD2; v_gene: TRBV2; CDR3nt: TGTGCCAGCAGTAGGACCGGACTAGCGGGATACAATGAGCAGTTCTTC; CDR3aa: CASSRTGLAGYNEQFF
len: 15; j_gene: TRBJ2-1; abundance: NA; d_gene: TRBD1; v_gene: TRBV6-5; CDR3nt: TGTGCCAGCAGTCGGACAGGGGCTCACTACAATGAGCAGTTCTTC; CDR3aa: CASSRTGAHYNEQFF
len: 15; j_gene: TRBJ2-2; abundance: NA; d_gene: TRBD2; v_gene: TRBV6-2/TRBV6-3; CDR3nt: TGTGCCAGCAGTCTCGGGAGGGCCTCCACCGGGGAGCTGTTTTTT; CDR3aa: CASSLGRASTGELFF
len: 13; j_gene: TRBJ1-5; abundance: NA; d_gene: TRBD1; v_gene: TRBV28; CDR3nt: TGTGCCACCAATCCCGGGACAGAGCGGCCCCAGCATTTT; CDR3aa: CATNPGTERPQHF
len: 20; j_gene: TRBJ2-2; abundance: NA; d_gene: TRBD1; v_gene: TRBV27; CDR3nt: TGTGCCAGCAGTTTATCTGCGCTTGGGGGACAGGGGGTATTCACCGGGGAGCTGTTTTTT; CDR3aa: CASSLSALGGQGVFTGELFF
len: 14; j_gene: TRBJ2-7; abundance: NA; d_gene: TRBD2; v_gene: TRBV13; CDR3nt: TGTGCCAGCAGCTTAGGGACTAGCGGTGAGGAGCAGTACTTC; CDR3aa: CASSLGTSGEEQYF
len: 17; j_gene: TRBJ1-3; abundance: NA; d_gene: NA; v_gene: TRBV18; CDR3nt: TGTGCCAGCTCACCTCAGGAGGGACCCTTCTCTGGAAACACCATATATTTT; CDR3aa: CASSPQEGPFSGNTIYF
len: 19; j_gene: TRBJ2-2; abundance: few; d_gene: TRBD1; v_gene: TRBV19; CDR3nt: TGTGCCAGTAGTATCGCCGGGACAGGGCGCATAGTAGGCACCGGGGAGCTGTTTTTT; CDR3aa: CASSIAGTGRIVGTGELFF
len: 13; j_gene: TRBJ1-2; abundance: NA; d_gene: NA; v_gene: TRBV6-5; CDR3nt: TGTGCCAGCAGTTACGGACAGAACTATGGCTACACCTTC; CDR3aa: CASSYGQNYGYTF
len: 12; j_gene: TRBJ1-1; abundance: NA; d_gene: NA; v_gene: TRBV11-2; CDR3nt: TGTGCCAGCAGCTTATTGTCTTCTGAAGCTTTCTTT; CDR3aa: CASSLLSSEAFF